This T cell receptor beta chain was sequenced in a study of blood T cell repertoires in COVID-19. As processed by the authors: From reference gene primer amplification, estimates of nucleated cell counts were derived. Assay: immunoSEQ multiplex PCR; the TCRdb copy retains only in-frame clones and omits some. That table gives V, J and clone size, and the DNA gave D and trimming. Here the sample spans approximately 200,000 clones, around 90% being singletons. The ends lost 7 bases at V and 3 bases at J; junction bases unmatched: 10. Germline lookup yields CDR1 LGHNA and CDR2 YNFKEQ. The CDR3 contains 15 residues. All enrollees were about 18 to 95 years old and from about 25 US areas. Before being deemed recovered, Cohort 3 donors had two negative PCRs, clearance, or symptom resolution.

The receptor comes from a man under 40 who had recovered from COVID-19. The chain uses TRBV4-2 and TRBJ2-3; TRBD2 aligns across 7 bases. Sequences were obtained from PBMCs or T cells enriched from blood (not recorded which). CDR3 nucleotide sequence: TGTGCCAGCACTCCTCAGACTAGCTTTACAGATACGCAGTATTTT. Protein: CASTPQTSFTDTQYF.